A single sample is the source of the 15 T cell receptor beta chains below, sequenced in a study of tissue T cells after allogeneic stem cell transplantation. Measured with immunoSEQ multiplex PCR; TCRdb has only the in-frame clones, and not every one. The sample lists thousands of clones, roughly 42% occurring once. Time point noted: mouse harvest day 7 after allogeneic transplant. Each mouse received 10^7 T-cell-depleted marrow cells plus 10^6 splenic CD5+ T cells by tail vein. Source material: skin. These receptors came from a female BALB/c mouse given C57BL/6 T cells with graft-versus-host disease after an allogeneic hematopoietic cell transplant.

Remarks on this clone: Any gene name here is a mouse gene name. CDR3 amino acids: CASSLWTGNTEVFF. The CDR3 bases that were read are TGTGCCAGCAGTCTGTGGACAGGGAACACAGAAGTCTTC. The chain employs TRBV26 and TRBJ1-1, with 7 nucleotides matching TRBD1. The read terminates 1 residue before the CDR3 end, so the remaining end is supplied by the germline J gene. The germline V gene encodes CDR1 KGHPV and CDR2 FQNQEV (reference sequence). The CDR3 length is 14 residues. Germline trimming cut 1 base from V and 1 base from J; bases unmatched to any gene: 0.

On this clone itself: Germline and genes here are mouse. The CDR3 goes on 1 residue after the read ends, and that part is filled in from the germline J gene. The chain employs TRBV3 and TRBJ2-3; D not certain. Germline V lookup: CDR1 SNHLY, CDR2 FYNGKV (reference sequence). The V and J ends lost 1 base and 5 bases respectively, with 1 base between them. The length of the CDR3 is 11 residues. CDR3 bases read: TGTGCCAGCAGCTTAGTAGAAACGCTGTAT. This sequence encodes CASSLVETLY. The complete CDR3 reads CASSLVETLYF.

On this clone itself: Germline and genes: mouse. The read is 1 residue too short to cover the CDR3 end, so that end is filled in from the germline J gene. The chain recombines TRBV26 with TRBJ2-3; D uncertain. Trimming took 6 bases from V and 3 from J, leaving 10 bases between them. The CDR3 contains 13 residues. Germline CDR1 is KGHPV and CDR2 is FQNQEV (reference sequence). The part of the CDR3 DNA that was read is TGTGCCAGCAGGGGGAGGAGGGCAGAAACGCTGTAT. This encodes CASRGRRAETLY. The entire CDR3 is CASRGRRAETLYF.

This clone is deemed medium-sized. Any gene name here is a mouse gene name. The read finishes 1 residue shy of the CDR3 end, and the germline J gene is used to complete it. V usage is TRBV26 and J usage is TRBJ1-2; D call uncertain. V dropped 3 bases and J dropped 0 bases, with 5 bases sitting between them. Germline CDR1 KGHPV, CDR2 FQNQEV (reference sequence). The CDR3 spans 13 residues. The CDR3 is CASSLEANSDYTF. CDR3 DNA (partial): TGTGCCAGCAGTCTCGAGGCAAACTCCGACTACACC.

This clone was seen just once. Gene names and germline match the mouse. The part of the CDR3 DNA that was read is TGTGCCAGCAGCTCCTGGGGGGGCGCCCAAAACACCTTGTAC. Translated, it gives CASSSWGGAQNTLY. The whole CDR3 protein reads CASSSWGGAQNTLYF. V usage is TRBV3 and J usage is TRBJ2-4, with 10 bases aligning to TRBD2. The sequence runs out 1 residue before the end of the CDR3; the remainder is reconstructed from the germline J gene. CDR3 length equals 15 residues. V shed 4 bases, J shed 3 bases, and the junction held 4 bases outside the gene matches. Looked up from germline, CDR1 is SNHLY and CDR2 is FYNGKV (reference sequence). The full variable domain, with the rest looked up from reference TRBV3 and TRBJ2-4, is GPKVLQIPSHQIIDMGQMVTLNCDPVSNHLYFYWYKQILGQQMEFLVNFYNGKVMEKSKLFKDQFSVERPDGSYFTLKIQPTALEDSAVYFCASSSWGGAQNTLYFGAGTRLSVL.

As regards this clone: The gene names here belong to mouse. The observed sequence ends 1 residue before the CDR3 terminus, with the missing tail filled in from the germline J gene. This sequence joins TRBV15 and TRBJ2-5, with 7 bases aligning to TRBD2. The CDR3 spans 14 residues. CDR1 SGHND and CDR2 FRSKSL come from the germline V gene. The J segment lost 2 bases and the V segment lost 1 base, leaving 0 bases of the junction unmatched. The CDR3 loop is CASSLGGGQDTQYF. Partial CDR3 DNA: TGTGCCAGCAGTTTAGGGGGGGGCCAAGACACCCAGTAC.

This clone was counted between two and nine times. Gene labels here are mouse ones. The read ends 1 residue early relative to the CDR3; the germline J gene fills the gap. The sample holds other DNA sequences that translate to the same CDR3. The chain uses TRBV26 and TRBJ1-2; the D is unclear. Trimming removed 2 bases at V and 0 bases at J, with 4 bases between. The CDR3 extends over 13 amino acids. Germline lookup yields CDR1 KGHPV and CDR2 FQNQEV (reference sequence). CDR3 amino acids: CASSLGANSDYTF. The CDR3 bases that were read are TGTGCCAGCAGTCTGGGGGCAAACTCCGACTACACC.

As concerns this clone: Gene names denote mouse genes. The sequenced fragment ends 1 residue before the CDR3 boundary, so the rest is inferred from the germline J gene. The J gene is TRBJ2-7, the V gene TRBV31, with TRBD2 identical over 12 bases. From germline, CDR1 is GKSSPN and CDR2 SITVG. The V and J ends lost 0 bases and 2 bases, in that order; junction bases with no gene match: 2. CDR3 size: 15 residues. CDR3 region: CAWSLGTGGPYEQYF. The CDR3 bases that were read are TGTGCCTGGAGTCTAGGGACTGGGGGGCCCTATGAACAGTAC.

Note on this clone: The listed genes are named as in mouse. The sample carries other DNA sequences with the same CDR3. The CDR3 region is CASSLPGNYAEQFF. The sequenced CDR3 bases are TGTGCCAGCAGTCTACCGGGGAACTATGCTGAGCAGTTC. V usage is TRBV26 and J usage is TRBJ2-1; D ambiguous. The CDR3 end falls 1 residue outside the read, so it is completed with the germline J gene. The germline gives CDR1 KGHPV, CDR2 FQNQEV (reference sequence). The CDR3 has 14 residues. The germline V and J ends were trimmed by 3 bases and 1 base, with 7 bases remaining between them.

This clone was detected only a few times. Any gene name here is a mouse gene name. The DNA ends 1 residue before the CDR3 does, and the rest of the CDR3 is filled in from the germline J gene. V is TRBV4 and J is TRBJ2-2; 10 bases align to TRBD1. The CDR3 is 14 residues long. The V segment lost 4 bases and the J segment 4 bases; nucleotides outside the gene matches: 0. Germline V CDR1 and CDR2: LGHDT, YNNKQL (reference sequence). CDR3 DNA (partial): TGTGCCAGCAGCTGGACAGGGGGCACCGGGCAGCTCTAC. Protein product: CASSWTGGTGQLY. The whole CDR3 protein reads CASSWTGGTGQLYF.

Of note for this clone: Germline and genes here are mouse. The sequence runs out 1 residue before the end of the CDR3; the remainder is reconstructed from the germline J gene. The V and J genes are TRBV19 and TRBJ2-7; 10 nucleotides match TRBD2. Trimming cost V 4 bases and J 3 bases; bases outside gene matches: 1. Germline V gives CDR1 FNHDT, CDR2 SITEND (reference sequence). The CDR3 length is 13 residues. The CDR3 DNA, read in part, is TGTGCCAGCAGTCTGGGGGGGCGCTATGAACAGTAC. It codes for CASSLGGRYEQY. The CDR3 reads in full as CASSLGGRYEQYF.

In this sample, this clone turned up a few times. Mouse gene names apply. Coverage ceases 1 residue before the CDR3 finishes, and the germline J gene fills in the end. This chain connects TRBV19 to TRBJ2-1; TRBD2 is a possible D gene (5 bases). V was clipped by 3 bases and J by 4 bases, with 11 bases between them. The CDR3 totals 14 residues. Germline CDR1 FNHDT, CDR2 SITEND (reference sequence). The CDR3 sequence is CASSKGWAYAEQFF. CDR3 DNA (partial): TGTGCCAGCAGTAAGGGCTGGGCGTATGCTGAGCAGTTC.

By share, this clone ranks as large. Germline and genes: mouse. From the germline J gene comes the end of the CDR3, since the read stops 1 residue before it. The rearrangement links TRBV2 to TRBJ2-7, with D perhaps assigned TRBD1 or TRBD2 (5 bases each). This CDR3 region has 14 residues. The V gene lost 0 bases and the J gene lost 2 bases, with 8 bases spanning the gap. The germline V gene has CDR1 LGHNA and CDR2 YSYQKL. The CDR3: CASSQERGPYEQYF. The sequenced CDR3 bases are TGTGCCAGCAGCCAAGAGAGGGGCCCCTATGAACAGTAC.

With respect to this clone: Sequence at one end of the junction differs from germline and may be a read error. Gene names and germline refer to mouse. The read finishes 1 residue shy of the CDR3 end, and the germline J gene is used to complete it. This sequence joins TRBV4 and TRBJ2-3; 14 bases are shared with TRBD2. There are 16 residues in the CDR3. Germline assignment: CDR1 LGHDT and CDR2 YNNKQL (reference sequence). CDR3 in amino acids: CASSFRDWGGAGTLYF. CDR3 bases read: TGTGCCAGCAGCTTCCGGGACTGGGGGGGCGCAGGAACGCTGTAT. The whole variable domain, remainder taken from reference TRBV4 and TRBJ2-3, is ETAVFQTPNYHVTQVGNEVSFNCKQTLGHDTMYWYKQDSKKLLKIMFSYNNKQLIVNETVPRRFSPQSSDKAHLNLRIKSVEPEDSAVYLCASSFRDWGGAGTLYFGSGTRLTVL.

In this sample, this clone turned up a few times. All gene names here are mouse names. The sequenced fragment ends 1 residue before the CDR3 boundary, so the rest is inferred from the germline J gene. The chain employs TRBV26 and TRBJ1-1; perhaps TRBD1 as D (5 bases). Per the germline V gene, CDR1 is KGHPV and CDR2 is FQNQEV (reference sequence). V shed 2 bases and J shed 0 bases, with 7 bases lying between them. The CDR3 is 14 residues long. The CDR3 spells CASSLGGANTEVFF. The CDR3 DNA, read in part, is TGTGCCAGCAGTCTGGGGGGGGCAAACACAGAAGTCTTC.